This T cell receptor beta chain originates from a study of Ad26.COV2.S vaccination and SARS-CoV-2 variants. General study results and limits: It was vaccine recipients, not placebo recipients, who had the higher spike-specific TCR breadth. The TCR-based breadth and depth measures might underestimate overall T cell responses.

A remark on this clone: Its antigen is unknown.

Treatment meaning: roughly 18 received Ad26.COV2.S at low or high dose, single or two shots; about 5 received placebo; per-sample allocation not given. All samples were drawn on day 63, counting from the first vaccine or placebo injection. What was given as vaccine was an Ad26 vector encoding Wuhan-strain SARS-CoV-2 spike. Germline values: CDR1 MNHEY, CDR2 SVGAGI. V shed 5 bases and J 1 base; nucleotides not matched to a gene: 1. The CDR3 runs 14 residues. Here immunoSEQ multiplex PCR was the method, and the copy in TCRdb shows in-frame clones only, minus some. The data hold 250,000 or so clones, with around 88% observed a single time.

This material consisted of peripheral blood, taken in a trial of Ad26.COV2.S vaccine versus placebo. The sequence was collected from a person aged 18-65 years who received the Ad26.COV2.S COVID-19 vaccine or a placebo. The chain is built from TRBV6-5 and TRBJ2-2; the match to TRBD1 covers 7 bases. This chain's CDR3 is CASSRQGNTGELFF. The CDR3 region has the DNA TGTGCCAGCAGTCGACAGGGGAACACCGGGGAGCTGTTTTTT.